This T cell receptor beta chain came from a study of T cell responses to AZD1222 COVID-19 vaccine. The table came from immunoSEQ multiplex PCR; TCRdb's copy has only in-frame clones and leaves some out. Counted here are 120,000 or so clones, 92% occurring once; the ten biggest clones make up about 1.1%. The CDR3 has 15 amino acids. Germline trimming cut 0 bases from V and 5 bases from J; bases unmatched to any gene: 5. Germline V gives CDR1 LNHDA, CDR2 SQIVND (reference sequence). Findings and caveats of the study: The reported proportion of spike-specific TCRs targeting unmutated variant regions was nearly half. Spike-specific TCR repertoires showed rising breadth and depth after two AZD1222 doses.

Regarding this clone: What it binds is not known.

The material sequenced was peripheral blood, taken on day 0 of AZD1222 vaccination. The rearrangement links TRBV19 to TRBJ1-1, with TRBD1 matching 8 bases. This clonotype was obtained from an adult in good health. The CDR3 reads CASSIDGTGKTEAFF. DNA of the CDR3: TGTGCCAGTAGTATAGATGGGACAGGAAAGACTGAAGCTTTCTTT. Complete variable domain (other parts from reference TRBV19 and TRBJ1-1): DGGITQSPKYLFRKEGQNVTLSCEQNLNHDAMYWYRQDPGQGLRLIYYSQIVNDFQKGDIAEGYSVSREKKESFPLTVTSAQKNPTAFYLCASSIDGTGKTEAFFGQGTRLTVV.